The 30 T cell receptor beta chains presented below share a single source sample, sequenced in a study of blood T cell repertoires in COVID-19. Produced via immunoSEQ multiplex PCR; TCRdb's table is partial and in-frame only. The sample holds approximately 210,000 clones, about nine tenths seen once. Sequences were obtained from peripheral blood. The receptors originated from a man aged 50-59 years with COVID-19, enrolled during active disease.

The V gene is TRBV12-5, the J gene TRBJ2-7; D gene ambiguous. The germline CDR1 and CDR2 sequences are LGHNT and FRNRAP. With 6 bases removed from V and 2 bases from J, the gap between germline ends came to 5 bases. This CDR3 comprises 11 residues. CDR3 amino acids: CASGAPYEQYF. The CDR3 nucleotides are TGTGCTAGTGGGGCCCCCTACGAGCAGTACTTC.

This rearrangement joins TRBV4-2 to TRBJ2-3; no clear D gene. V was cut by 4 bases and J by 4 bases, with 9 bases left in between. The CDR3 runs to 13 residues. Germline V lookup: CDR1 LGHNA, CDR2 YNFKEQ. CDR3 nucleotides: TGTGCCAGCAGCCTCAGACGGGCAGATACGCAGTATTTT. Translating it yields CASSLRRADTQYF.

The chain employs TRBV7-6 and TRBJ1-4; the match to TRBD1 covers 9 bases. This CDR3 comprises 14 residues. Germline V gene sequence: CDR1 SGHVS, CDR2 FNYEAQ. Trimming removed 5 bases from V and 7 bases from J; junction bases left unmatched: 5. CDR3 in amino acids: CASSTGGRGEKLFF. The CDR3, as DNA: TGTGCCAGCAGCACAGGGGGCAGAGGTGAAAAACTGTTTTTT.

The chain employs TRBV19 and TRBJ2-7; TRBD2 might be the D (6 bases). CDR1 is LNHDA, CDR2 SQIVND, per germline (reference sequence). Trimming took off 2 bases at V and 4 bases at J, with 12 bases between the two ends. The CDR3 sequence is 14 residues long. The CDR3 nucleotides are TGTGCCAGTAGTATACGGCGGGACCCTTACGAGCAGTACTTC. Translating it yields CASSIRRDPYEQYF.

V usage is TRBV7-6 and J usage is TRBJ2-3; TRBD2 matches 9 bases. The CDR3 consists of 16 residues. V was pared by 0 bases and J by 6 bases, with 7 bases of the junction left unmatched. CDR1 is SGHVS and CDR2 is FNYEAQ in the germline V gene. CDR3 protein: CASSLAAGGRVDTQYF. In DNA, the CDR3 is TGTGCCAGCAGCTTAGCGGCGGGAGGGCGTGTTGATACGCAGTATTTT.

The V gene is TRBV3-1 (or the pseudogene TRBV3-2), the J gene TRBJ2-7; weak D call: TRBD1 (6 bases). The V gene lost 3 bases and the J gene lost 3 bases, with 12 bases spanning the gap. Germline V gene lookup returns CDR1 LGHDT and CDR2 YNNKEL (reference sequence). The CDR3 contains 14 residues. CDR3: CASSHSGQNYEQYF. The CDR3 DNA follows: TGTGCCAGCAGCCATTCGGGACAAAACTACGAGCAGTACTTC.

The chain recombines TRBV2 with TRBJ1-6, with D perhaps matching TRBD1 (5 bases). This CDR3 contains 15 residues. The V end was cut by 2 bases, the J end by 7 bases, with 12 bases between. CDR1 and CDR2 (germline): SNHLY, FYNNEI. CDR3 nucleotide sequence: TGTGCCAGCAGTGAAATGGGGCAGACAAATTCACCCCTCCACTTT. Translated, it gives CASSEMGQTNSPLHF.

V gene TRBV7-9 combines with J gene TRBJ2-6; TRBD1 aligns across 9 bases. Losses at the gene ends were 4 bases for V and 2 bases for J; bases not matched to a gene: 9. There are 18 residues in the CDR3. Looked up from germline, CDR1 is SEHNR and CDR2 is FQNEAQ (reference sequence). The CDR3 region has the DNA TGTGCCAGCAGCTCGGGACAGGGCACCCCCCCTGGGGCCAACGTCCTGACTTTC. It yields the protein CASSSGQGTPPGANVLTF.

The chain employs TRBV5-4 and TRBJ1-3; perhaps TRBD1 as D (6 bases). Trimming removed 4 bases at V and 0 bases at J, with 14 bases between. Germline CDR1 SGHNT, CDR2 YYREEE (reference sequence). The length of the CDR3 is 16 residues. The DNA of the CDR3 is TGTGCCAGCAGCAAAGAGATGGACAGCTCTGGAAACACCATATATTTT. Its translation is CASSKEMDSSGNTIYF.

The chain combines TRBV5-6 with TRBJ2-3; 10 bases are a match to TRBD1. CDR1 is SGHDT and CDR2 is YYEEEE in the germline V gene. This CDR3 spans 16 amino acids. J lost 3 bases, V lost 3 bases, and 7 bases had no gene match. The DNA of the CDR3 is TGTGCCAGCAGCTCTGGACAGGGGGGTTATACAGATACGCAGTATTTT. Amino acid sequence: CASSSGQGGYTDTQYF.

The table lists this clone with a few counts. J is TRBJ1-2 and V is TRBV6-2 or TRBV6-3; 12 bases are a match to TRBD1. After removal of 5 bases from V and 4 bases from J, the junction contained 5 bases not matched to a gene. Germline V gives CDR1 MNHEY, CDR2 SVGEGT. The CDR3 has 15 residues. The CDR3: CASSRPGQGAYGYTF. In nucleotides, the CDR3 is TGTGCCAGCAGTAGACCGGGACAGGGGGCCTATGGCTACACCTTC.

This clone was counted between two and nine times. This chain joins TRBV6-1 and TRBJ1-2; TRBD1 aligns across 7 bases. The CDR3 sequence is 14 residues long. Germline trimming cut 3 bases from V and 5 bases from J; bases unmatched to any gene: 6. Per the germline V gene, CDR1 is MNHNS and CDR2 is SASEGT. CDR3 amino acids: CASSEGTVLYGYTF. For the CDR3, the DNA is TGTGCCAGCAGTGAGGGGACAGTCCTTTATGGCTACACCTTC.

This clone was seen a single time. This chain links TRBV2 with TRBJ1-5; 7 nucleotides line up with TRBD1. Germline lookup yields CDR1 SNHLY and CDR2 FYNNEI. V gave up 6 bases and J gave up 3 bases; unmatched junction bases: 17. This CDR3 region has 18 residues. Written as DNA, the CDR3 is TGTGCCAGCAGGGAAAACCCGCCAGGGGGATGGAACAATCAGCCCCAGCATTTT. It is translated as CASRENPPGGWNNQPQHF.

V usage is TRBV6-1 and J usage is TRBJ2-1; 8 bases map to TRBD1. The junction had 9 bases not matched to a gene; V was cut back by 2 bases and J by 6 bases. This CDR3 spans 16 amino acids. From germline, CDR1 is MNHNS and CDR2 SASEGT. The CDR3 here is CASSEYRGASVNEQFF. CDR3 DNA: TGTGCCAGCAGTGAATACAGGGGGGCCTCTGTCAATGAGCAGTTCTTC.

V usage is TRBV30 and J usage is TRBJ1-1; D ambiguous. V lost 0 bases, J lost 5 bases, and 10 bases lay in between. Germline CDR1 GTSNPN, CDR2 SVGIG (reference sequence). This CDR3 has 13 residues. The CDR3: CAWSVLERTEAFF. CDR3 bases: TGTGCCTGGAGTGTACTCGAGCGTACTGAAGCTTTCTTT. Full variable domain (remainder filled in from reference TRBV30 and TRBJ1-1): SQTIHQWPATLVQPVGSPLSLECTVEGTSNPNLYWYRQAAGRGLQLLFYSVGIGQISSEVPQNLSASRPQDRQFILSSKKLLLSDSGFYLCAWSVLERTEAFFGQGTRLTVV.

This clone was seen just once. This rearrangement joins TRBV7-2 to TRBJ1-2; D uncertain. The CDR3 is 13 residues long. The germline V gene has CDR1 SGHTA and CDR2 FQGNSA. The V gene lost 3 bases and the J gene lost 5 bases, with 10 bases spanning the gap. CDR3 bases: TGTGCCAGCAGCTTTAAGCAGGCGTATGGCTACACCTTC. As protein: CASSFKQAYGYTF.

The chain carries TRBV19 and TRBJ1-4, with TRBD1 as a possible D gene (5 bases). Germline CDR1 LNHDA, CDR2 SQIVND (reference sequence). Trimming took 10 bases from V and 8 from J, leaving 23 bases between them. CDR3 length: 15 residues. The CDR3 sequence is CATSHRGGGLEKLFF. In DNA, the CDR3 is TGTGCCACCTCCCATAGGGGTGGGGGACTAGAAAAACTGTTTTTT.

The rearrangement uses TRBV5-8 and TRBJ1-6, with TRBD1 as a possible D gene (5 bases). Looked up from germline, CDR1 is SGHTS and CDR2 is YDEGEE. Trimming stripped 0 bases from V and 7 bases from J, with 11 bases between. The CDR3 consists of 15 residues. CDR3 coding DNA: TGTGCCAGCAGCTTGGCCGGGCAGGGAAATTCACCCCTCCACTTT. Translated: CASSLAGQGNSPLHF.

This chain uses TRBV28 with TRBJ1-4; D remains unclear. CDR3 length: 15 amino acids. Germline CDR1 is MDHEN and CDR2 is SYDVKM. With 1 base removed from V and 5 bases from J, the gap between germline ends came to 11 bases. This CDR3 is CASSLLAAGNEKLFF. Here the CDR3 DNA reads TGTGCCAGCAGTTTATTGGCGGCCGGGAATGAAAAACTGTTTTTT.

The chain links TRBV3-1 (or the pseudogene TRBV3-2) to TRBJ2-3; 7 bases are shared with TRBD2. The length of the CDR3 is 15 residues. The V gene's germline CDR1 is LGHDT and CDR2 YNNKEL (reference sequence). Trimming cost V 2 bases and J 4 bases; bases outside gene matches: 6. CDR3 region: CASSQPGLNSDTQYF. As DNA, the CDR3 is TGTGCCAGCAGCCAACCGGGACTAAATTCAGATACGCAGTATTTT.

The chain couples TRBV24-1 to TRBJ2-2; 7 positions agree with TRBD2. The V segment lost 4 bases and the J segment 8 bases; nucleotides outside the gene matches: 12. The CDR3 is 16 amino acids. From germline, CDR1 is KGHDR and CDR2 SFDVKD. The CDR3 spells CATSDPRAAGVGELFF. The CDR3 region has the DNA TGTGCCACCAGTGACCCTCGGGCGGCGGGGGTTGGGGAGCTGTTTTTT.

The chain carries TRBV29-1 and TRBJ2-7, with TRBD1 matching 8 bases. V trimming: 4 bases; J trimming: 3 bases; junction bases outside the gene matches: 5. The CDR3 runs 13 residues. Germline values: CDR1 SQVTM, CDR2 ANQGSEA. The CDR3 spells CSVGMTGDYEQYF. DNA of the CDR3: TGCAGCGTTGGGATGACAGGGGACTACGAGCAGTACTTC.

This rearrangement joins TRBV10-3 to TRBJ2-1, with D possibly being TRBD2 (6 bases). Germline loops: CDR1 ENHRY, CDR2 SYGVKD. With 7 bases removed from V and 6 bases from J, the gap between germline ends came to 10 bases. The CDR3 loop spans 12 amino acids. The CDR3 bases are TGTGCCATCATCGGGGGAGGCAATGAGCAGTTCTTC. This encodes CAIIGGGNEQFF.

V usage is TRBV11-1 and J usage is TRBJ1-1, with D maybe TRBD1 (5 bases). Germline V gene data show CDR1 as SGHAT and CDR2 as FQDESV (reference sequence). The ends were cut back, 5 bases at V and 1 base at J, with 8 bases in the middle. The CDR3 extends over 13 amino acids. CDR3 residues: CASSTTENTEAFF. CDR3 coding DNA: TGTGCCAGCAGCACGACAGAGAACACTGAAGCTTTCTTT. Filled out from reference TRBV11-1 and TRBJ1-1, the complete variable domain reads EAEVAQSPRYKITEKSQAVAFWCDPISGHATLYWYRQILGQGPELLVQFQDESVVDDSQLPKDRFSAERLKGVDSTLKIQPAELGDSAMYLCASSTTENTEAFFGQGTRLTVV.

In its sample, this clone was seen once. This chain joins TRBV5-4 and TRBJ2-2; D is undetermined. CDR1 and CDR2 (germline): SGHNT, YYREEE (reference sequence). The CDR3 consists of 17 residues. The V and J ends lost 4 bases and 0 bases respectively, with 16 bases between them. The CDR3 loop is CASSPKLHSTNTGELFF. As DNA, the CDR3 is TGTGCCAGCAGCCCAAAACTCCACAGTACGAACACCGGGGAGCTGTTTTTT.

The V call is TRBV30, the J call TRBJ1-5; possible D gene TRBD1, 5 bases. Germline assignment: CDR1 GTSNPN and CDR2 SVGIG (reference sequence). CDR3 size: 13 residues. Between the trimmed V and J ends, which lost 5 bases and 7 bases, there was a span of 15 bases. The CDR3 DNA sequence: TGTGCCTGGGCGACGGAGGGGAGCCAGCCCCAGCATTTT. It codes for CAWATEGSQPQHF.

V gene TRBV5-1 combines with J gene TRBJ2-1; D possibly corresponds to TRBD1 (5 bases). Trimming removed 0 bases at V and 5 bases at J, with 9 bases between. From germline, CDR1 is SGHRS and CDR2 YFSETQ. The CDR3 length is 14 residues. This CDR3 reads CASSLAVRDNEQFF. In DNA form, the CDR3 reads TGCGCCAGCAGCTTGGCGGTCAGGGACAATGAGCAGTTCTTC.

The J gene is TRBJ2-3, the V gene TRBV5-1, with 12 bases identical to TRBD1. Germline V gives CDR1 SGHRS, CDR2 YFSETQ. The CDR3 covers 16 residues. After removal of 2 bases from V and 9 bases from J, the junction contained 10 bases not matched to a gene. CDR3 coding DNA: TGCGCCAGCAGCTTTGACTCTGGGACAGGGGGCTACACGCAGTATTTT. Translating it yields CASSFDSGTGGYTQYF.

The chain recombines TRBV7-8 with TRBJ1-2; 7 positions agree with TRBD1. The CDR3 length is 16 residues. CDR1 and CDR2 from the germline V gene are SGHVS and FQNEAQ. V shed 1 base and J 2 bases; nucleotides not matched to a gene: 7. CDR3 nucleotide sequence: TGTGCCAGCAGCTTAGTCAGTTTGGGACAGAACTATGGCTACACCTTC. Amino acids: CASSLVSLGQNYGYTF.

The V gene is TRBV18, the J gene TRBJ2-7; 9 bases are shared with TRBD1. The germline V gene has CDR1 KGHSH and CDR2 LQKENI. Trimming took 1 base from V and 6 from J; bases not matched to a gene: 4. The CDR3 has 14 residues. The CDR3 DNA reads TGTGCCAGCTCACCACGGTTGACAGGGGGCGAGCAGTACTTC. Translating gives CASSPRLTGGEQYF. The full variable domain, with the rest looked up from reference TRBV18 and TRBJ2-7, is NAGVMQNPRHLVRRRGQEARLRCSPMKGHSHVYWYRQLPEEGLKFMVYLQKENIIDESGMPKERFSAEFPKEGPSILRIQQVVRGDSAAYFCASSPRLTGGEQYFGPGTRLTVT.